Listed here are 32 T cell receptor beta chains from one sample, sequenced in a study of spatial heterogeneity in lung cancer (dated by TCRdb to between 2017 and 2020). Library method: 5' RACE. Sequencer: NextSeq 500. TCRdb took the public reads, trimmed them with fastp at Q25, ran MiXCR for clone calling and kept in-frame beta chains. Each entry merges the rows of one CDR3 protein and shows their most common DNA and genes. Across this sample there are roughly 9,200 distinct CDR3 sequences, with 23% seen only once. The leading ten clones occupy roughly 3.8% of the sample. The time point tag for this specimen amounts to: blood at routine non-recurrence follow-up after resection. The starting material was PBMCs, obtained at follow-up. Every receptor here comes from a female donor with early-stage non-small cell lung cancer.

The chain employs TRBV2 and TRBJ1-3; D may be TRBD1 (6 bases). In germline, CDR1 is SNHLY, CDR2 FYNNEI. CDR3 length equals 14 residues. Trimming pared 8 bases from V and 0 bases from J, leaving 11 bases between. CDR3 loop: CASGDTDSGNTIYF. The CDR3 nucleotides read TGTGCCAGCGGGGACACTGACTCTGGAAACACCATATATTTT.

The chain carries TRBV6-2 or TRBV6-3 and TRBJ2-3, with 10 bases identical to TRBD2. Germline V gives CDR1 MNHEY, CDR2 SVGEGT. This CDR3 is 15 amino acids long. With V trimmed by 4 bases and J by 5 bases, 6 bases remained unmatched. CDR3 sequence reads: CASSWGLALLDTQYF. In DNA form, the CDR3 reads TGTGCCAGCAGTTGGGGACTAGCGTTATTAGATACGCAGTATTTT.

By share of the sample, this clonotype is medium-sized. The rearrangement joins TRBV18 to TRBJ2-3; the D gene is possibly TRBD1 (7 bases). From germline, CDR1 is KGHSH and CDR2 LQKENI. V was pared by 6 bases and J by 0 bases, with 13 bases between. The CDR3 is 15 amino acids. The CDR3 DNA follows: TGTGCCAGCTCTCCAGGGGGGACTAGCACAGATACGCAGTATTTT. It specifies CASSPGGTSTDTQYF.

Relative to its sample, this clonotype is medium-sized (0.01 to 0.1%). The chain carries TRBV11-2 and TRBJ2-7, with 7 bases fitting TRBD2. V gave up 2 bases and J gave up 6 bases; unmatched junction bases: 10. The CDR3 is made up of 15 amino acids. CDR1 SGHAT and CDR2 FQNNGV come from the germline V gene. The CDR3 DNA sequence: TGTGCCAGCAGCTTACCCCGTGGGAGGGGCGCCGAGCAGTACTTC. Its translation is CASSLPRGRGAEQYF. Combining the CDR3 with reference TRBV11-2 and TRBJ2-7 gives the whole variable domain EAGVAQSPRYKIIEKRQSVAFWCNPISGHATLYWYQQILGQGPKLLIQFQNNGVVDDSQLPKDRFSAERLKGVDSTLKIQPAKLEDSAVYLCASSLPRGRGAEQYFGPGTRLTVT.

CDR3 coding DNA: TGTGCCAGTAGTGTGACAGGCGAGCATCAGCCCCAGCATTTT. Its protein is CASSVTGEHQPQHF. The rearrangement joins TRBV19 to TRBJ1-5; possibly TRBD1 for D (6 bases). Trimming cost V 5 bases and J 5 bases, with 13 bases left between them. The CDR3 has 14 amino acids. The germline CDR1 and CDR2 sequences are LNHDA and SQIVND (reference sequence).

J is TRBJ2-5 and V is TRBV5-1; D may be TRBD1 (6 bases). The germline V and J ends were trimmed by 4 bases and 5 bases, with 12 bases remaining between them. The length of the CDR3 is 13 residues. The germline V gene encodes CDR1 SGHRS and CDR2 YFSETQ. The CDR3 region has the DNA TGCGCCAGCAGCATGTTAACAGGGGAGACCCAGTACTTC. This sequence encodes CASSMLTGETQYF.

This clonotype turned up a few times. The chain is built from TRBV12-3 or TRBV12-4 and TRBJ2-2; no definite D call. The V gene lost 3 bases and the J gene lost 10 bases, with 12 bases spanning the gap. The CDR3 runs to 13 residues. CDR3 DNA: TGTGCCAGCAGTTTCCGTCCTAGTCCGGAGCTGTTTTTT. Translating gives CASSFRPSPELFF.

J is TRBJ2-1 and V is TRBV6-2 or TRBV6-3, with D tentatively TRBD2 (7 bases). The germline CDR1 and CDR2 sequences are MNHEY and SVGEGT. The CDR3 covers 19 residues. The germline V and J ends were trimmed by 0 bases and 5 bases, with 23 bases remaining between them. This CDR3 is CASSYSSRNGGGSNNEQFF. The CDR3 coding sequence is TGTGCCAGCAGTTACTCGAGCCGGAATGGGGGCGGGAGCAACAATGAGCAGTTCTTC.

This clonotype appeared a few times. The chain has TRBV6-2 or TRBV6-3 and TRBJ2-1; no clear D gene. With 6 bases removed from V and 3 bases from J, the gap between germline ends came to 6 bases. This CDR3 comprises 12 residues. The germline gives CDR1 MNHEY, CDR2 SVGEGT. CDR3 DNA sequence: TGTGCCAGCAGGGACCTCTACAATGAGCAGTTCTTC. This translates into CASRDLYNEQFF.

This clonotype qualifies as medium-sized. V is TRBV7-6 and J is TRBJ2-3; 7 bases fit TRBD2. The CDR3 extends over 18 amino acids. Germline V CDR1 and CDR2: SGHVS, FNYEAQ. V gave up 1 base and J gave up 3 bases; unmatched junction bases: 13. CDR3 residues: CASSLDPQREWGTDTQYF. DNA of the CDR3: TGTGCCAGCAGCTTAGACCCCCAGCGGGAATGGGGTACAGATACGCAGTATTTT.

The V call is TRBV6-5, the J call TRBJ1-3; D is perhaps TRBD1 (5 bases). The germline CDR1 and CDR2 sequences are MNHEY and SVGAGI. This CDR3 is built from 15 residues. The V and J ends lost 8 bases and 0 bases respectively, with 14 bases between them. The CDR3 DNA follows: TGTGCCAGCGGGGCTGAGGGATACTCTGGAAACACCATATATTTT. Translating gives CASGAEGYSGNTIYF.

The V call is TRBV7-2, the J call TRBJ1-5; D is perhaps TRBD1 (6 bases). CDR1 is SGHTA, CDR2 FQGNSA, per germline. V was shortened by 4 bases and J by 8 bases, with 18 bases between the two germline ends. The CDR3 runs to 15 residues. The CDR3 here is CASSSGPGPGEPQHF. In DNA, the CDR3 is TGTGCCAGCAGCTCGGGACCGGGCCCAGGGGAGCCCCAGCATTTT. Full variable domain (missing parts from reference TRBV7-2 and TRBJ1-5): GAGVSQSPSNKVTEKGKDVELRCDPISGHTALYWYRQSLGQGLEFLIYFQGNSAPDKSGLPSDRFSAERTGGSVSTLTIQRTQQEDSAVYLCASSSGPGPGEPQHFGDGTRLSIL.

By proportion, this clonotype is medium-sized. The chain joins TRBV7-9 to TRBJ1-6; the match to TRBD1 covers 7 bases. The CDR3 loop spans 15 amino acids. Trimming at V came to 5 bases and at J to 5 bases, leaving 6 bases not matched to a gene. The V gene's germline CDR1 is SEHNR and CDR2 FQNEAQ (reference sequence). The CDR3: CASSLTGQNNSPLHF. In nucleotides, the CDR3 is TGTGCCAGCAGCCTCACGGGACAGAATAATTCACCCCTCCACTTT.

This clonotype was seen a few times. The chain employs TRBV29-1 and TRBJ2-1; D ambiguous. Germline CDR1 reads SQVTM; CDR2 reads ANQGSEA. With 8 bases removed from V and 2 bases from J, the gap between germline ends came to 19 bases. The CDR3 loop spans 15 amino acids. DNA for the CDR3: TGCAGCACGTTCCTGGTTCGAGAGGCCTACAATGAGCAGTTCTTC. Its protein product is CSTFLVREAYNEQFF.

This clonotype was seen only a few times. The V gene is TRBV29-1, the J gene TRBJ1-1, with TRBD1 as a possible D gene (6 bases). V shed 4 bases and J shed 6 bases, with 12 bases lying between them. This CDR3 region has 12 residues. The germline V gene encodes CDR1 SQVTM and CDR2 ANQGSEA. The CDR3 loop is CSVAQGSAEAFF. The CDR3 coding sequence is TGCAGCGTTGCCCAGGGGTCGGCTGAAGCTTTCTTT.

J is TRBJ2-5 and V is TRBV6-2 or TRBV6-3; D call uncertain. Trimming left V 2 bases short and J 3 bases short, with 7 bases between. The CDR3 spans 13 residues. Germline CDR1 and CDR2: MNHEY and SVGEGT. This chain's CDR3 is CASSYRLEETQYF. The CDR3, as DNA: TGTGCCAGCAGTTACCGGCTGGAAGAGACCCAGTACTTC.

The genes are TRBV5-4 and TRBJ1-1; D remains unclear. Trimming removed 0 bases at V and 6 bases at J, with 15 bases between. CDR1 is SGHNT, CDR2 YYREEE, per germline (reference sequence). This CDR3 has 15 amino acids. CDR3 coding DNA: TGTGCCAGCAGCTTGGATCCAGGATATAGCGCTGAAGCTTTCTTT. Its translation is CASSLDPGYSAEAFF.

By share, this clonotype ranks as medium-sized. This chain joins TRBV27 and TRBJ2-7; no clear D gene. There are 10 residues in the CDR3. Germline lookup yields CDR1 MNHEY and CDR2 SMNVEV (reference sequence). V lost 4 bases, J lost 7 bases, and 5 bases lay in between. Written as DNA, the CDR3 is TGTGCCAGCAGTTGGGTAGAGCAGTACTTC. Its translation: CASSWVEQYF.

There are a few counts of this clonotype. The J gene is TRBJ2-3, the V gene TRBV19, with D maybe TRBD2 (5 bases). Trimming stripped 3 bases from V and 5 bases from J, with 9 bases between. The CDR3 has 13 residues. Germline V gene sequence: CDR1 LNHDA, CDR2 SQIVND (reference sequence). This chain's CDR3 is CASSMRAGDTQYF. CDR3 sequence (DNA): TGTGCCAGTAGTATGAGGGCGGGAGATACGCAGTATTTT.

This clonotype was counted between two and nine times. V and J are TRBV24-1 and TRBJ2-2; a possible D gene is TRBD1 (5 bases). Trimming took 6 bases from V and 1 from J, leaving 11 bases between them. The CDR3 spans 15 residues. Germline lookup yields CDR1 KGHDR and CDR2 SFDVKD. CDR3 region: CATSSQGLNTGELFF. The CDR3 DNA is TGTGCCACCAGTTCCCAGGGTTTGAACACCGGGGAGCTGTTTTTT.

This clonotype has a handful of counts. Here the CDR3 reads CASSKARVKNLAKNIQYF. The CDR3 bases are TGTGCCAGCAGCAAAGCGAGGGTCAAGAACTTAGCCAAAAACATTCAGTACTTC. This chain connects TRBV21-1 to TRBJ2-4. TRBV21-1 is a documented pseudogene. CDR3 length: 18 residues.

This clonotype was seen only a few times. The chain recombines TRBV29-1 with TRBJ1-2; 8 bases align to TRBD1. CDR1 and CDR2 from the germline V gene are SQVTM and ANQGSEA. J was trimmed by 8 bases and V by 4 bases; bases with no gene match: 0. The CDR3 runs 10 residues. CDR3 in amino acids: CSVGQGGYTF. The CDR3 bases are TGCAGCGTTGGACAGGGGGGCTACACCTTC.

This clonotype has more than one count but fewer than ten. This sequence joins TRBV7-2 and TRBJ2-5; 8 nucleotides agree with TRBD2. Germline V gene sequence: CDR1 SGHTA, CDR2 FQGNSA. V was clipped by 6 bases and J by 6 bases; unmatched bases: 9. This CDR3 has 14 residues. CDR3 sequence: CASSERGGLKTQYF. CDR3 bases: TGTGCCAGCAGTGAACGGGGGGGCTTAAAGACCCAGTACTTC.

This chain connects TRBV5-1 to TRBJ2-5; D is unclear. Germline assignment: CDR1 SGHRS and CDR2 YFSETQ. The V and J ends lost 4 bases and 4 bases respectively, with 14 bases between them. The length of the CDR3 is 14 residues. The CDR3 bases are TGCGCCAGCAGCCCCAGGTTCCTGGGAGAGACCCAGTACTTC. Translating gives CASSPRFLGETQYF.

The rearrangement joins TRBV5-1 to TRBJ2-2; TRBD2 matches 10 bases. The CDR3 covers 17 residues. V shed 2 bases, J shed 5 bases, and the junction held 9 bases outside the gene matches. CDR1 SGHRS and CDR2 YFSETQ come from the germline V gene. The CDR3 region is CASSFRRLAGATGELFF. The CDR3 nucleotides read TGCGCCAGCAGCTTCCGGCGTCTAGCGGGAGCGACCGGGGAGCTGTTTTTT. The whole variable domain, filled in from reference TRBV5-1 and TRBJ2-2, reads KAGVTQTPRYLIKTRGQQVTLSCSPISGHRSVSWYQQTPGQGLQFLFEYFSETQRNKGNFPGRFSGRQFSNSRSEMNVSTLELGDSALYLCASSFRRLAGATGELFFGEGSRLTVL.

This clonotype has more than one count but fewer than ten. The rearrangement joins TRBV20-1 to TRBJ1-2, with D perhaps TRBD1 (5 bases). V lost 0 bases to trimming and J lost 2 bases, with 10 bases between them. This CDR3 has 14 residues. Germline V gives CDR1 DFQATT, CDR2 SNEGSKA (reference sequence). The chain's CDR3 is CSARDGDSNYGYTF. In DNA form, the CDR3 reads TGCAGTGCTAGAGATGGAGACAGCAACTATGGCTACACCTTC.

The V gene is TRBV7-8, the J gene TRBJ2-5; 7 bases align to TRBD2. V lost 6 bases, J lost 5 bases, and 9 bases stayed unmatched. This CDR3 contains 14 residues. CDR1 is SGHVS, CDR2 FQNEAQ, per germline. CDR3 DNA: TGTGCCAGCAGACTAAGACTAGCTAAGGAGACCCAGTACTTC. It encodes CASRLRLAKETQYF. The full variable domain, in which reference TRBV7-8 and TRBJ2-5 provide the parts outside the CDR3, is GAGVSQSPRYKVAKRGQDVALRCDPISGHVSLFWYQQALGQGPEFLTYFQNEAQLDKSGLPSDRFFAERPEGSVSTLKIQRTQQEDSAVYLCASRLRLAKETQYFGPGTRLLVL.

This chain connects TRBV12-3 or TRBV12-4 to TRBJ1-4, with D perhaps matching TRBD1 (6 bases). This CDR3 contains 17 residues. Trimming took off 1 base at V and 0 bases at J, with 12 bases between the two ends. The CDR3 is CASSLGGAIATNEKLFF. CDR3 bases: TGTGCCAGCAGTTTAGGGGGGGCCATAGCAACTAATGAAAAACTGTTTTTT.

In its sample, this clonotype is medium-sized. The chain uses TRBV5-1 and TRBJ2-6; D is uncertain. The CDR3 length is 15 residues. Trimming removed 5 bases at V and 8 bases at J, with 17 bases between. Per germline, CDR1 SGHRS and CDR2 YFSETQ. The CDR3 sequence is CASSPDLRETNVLTF. The CDR3 DNA reads TGCGCCAGCAGTCCTGACTTAAGAGAGACCAACGTCCTGACTTTC.

The J gene is TRBJ2-7, the V gene TRBV10-3; TRBD2 might be the D (8 bases). This CDR3 contains 14 residues. Germline loops: CDR1 ENHRY, CDR2 SYGVKD. V gave up 3 bases and J gave up 4 bases, with 13 bases separating them. CDR3 residues: CAISDSGTDYEQYF. The CDR3 bases are TGTGCCATCAGTGATAGCGGGACAGATTACGAGCAGTACTTC.

V usage is TRBV15 and J usage is TRBJ1-2; D gene ambiguous. This CDR3 region has 14 residues. The V gene lost 1 base and the J gene lost 6 bases, with 12 bases spanning the gap. Germline loops: CDR1 LNHNV, CDR2 YYDKDF (reference sequence). CDR3 sequence: CATSRGVESHGYTF. Here the CDR3 DNA reads TGTGCCACCAGCAGAGGAGTCGAAAGCCATGGCTACACCTTC. Variable domain in full (rest from reference TRBV15 and TRBJ1-2): DAMVIQNPRYQVTQFGKPVTLSCSQTLNHNVMYWYQQKSSQAPKLLFHYYDKDFNNEADTPDNFQSRRPNTSFCFLDIRSPGLGDTAMYLCATSRGVESHGYTFGSGTRLTVV.

The chain uses TRBV7-9 and TRBJ2-7; a possible D gene is TRBD1 (5 bases). The CDR3 sequence is 13 residues long. Germline V CDR1 and CDR2: SEHNR, FQNEAQ (reference sequence). The V gene lost 11 bases and the J gene lost 0 bases, with 14 bases spanning the gap. DNA of the CDR3: TGTGCCTGCTTGACAGCCAGCTCCTACGAGCAGTACTTC. Encoded protein: CACLTASSYEQYF.